These 31 T cell receptor beta chains share one sample of origin, sequenced in a study of identical twins. TCRdb ran MiXCR on the 5' RACE reads and lists one entry per CDR3 protein. The sample lists under 800,000 distinct CDR3 sequences, approximately 21% occurring once. This sample also appeared in a second study, on T cells expressing NK-cell markers.

The sequenced sample was PBMCs. The receptors here all came from a woman between 18 and 30 years old in good health.

The genes are TRBV4-3 and TRBJ2-3; D unclear. With 3 bases removed from V and 2 bases from J, the gap between germline ends came to 12 bases. CDR1 is LGHNA, CDR2 YSLEER, per germline. CDR3 length equals 15 residues. CDR3 residues: CASSQLLSPTDTQYF. The CDR3 nucleotides are TGCGCCAGCAGCCAGCTTTTGTCCCCCACAGATACGCAGTATTTT.

V usage is TRBV24-1 and J usage is TRBJ2-3, with a weak D call TRBD2 (6 bases). Trimming cost V 3 bases and J 2 bases, with 8 bases left between them. The CDR3 is 14 amino acids. Germline CDR1 KGHDR, CDR2 SFDVKD. CDR3 nucleotides: TGTGCCACCAGTGATGGGGGGTTCACAGATACGCAGTATTTT. Translating gives CATSDGGFTDTQYF.

This clonotype showed up just a few times. The V and J genes are TRBV20-1 and TRBJ2-5; a possible D gene is TRBD2 (6 bases). The CDR3 is made up of 14 amino acids. V was clipped by 3 bases and J by 3 bases, with 14 bases between them. Per germline, CDR1 DFQATT and CDR2 SNEGSKA (reference sequence). In DNA, the CDR3 is TGCAGTGCTAGGTTCGGGGGTGGGAAAGAGACCCAGTACTTC. This codes for CSARFGGGKETQYF.

This clonotype was counted ten times or more. The V and J genes are TRBV12-3 or TRBV12-4 and TRBJ1-5; D not certain. Trimming pared 6 bases from V and 6 bases from J, leaving 15 bases between. The CDR3 is 14 amino acids. CDR3 protein: CASSPGRYAQPQHF. Here the CDR3 DNA reads TGTGCCAGCAGCCCAGGCAGGTACGCTCAGCCCCAGCATTTT.

The J gene is TRBJ2-3, the V gene TRBV20-1, with unresolved D. This CDR3 is built from 13 residues. The germline V gene encodes CDR1 DFQATT and CDR2 SNEGSKA (reference sequence). Between the trimmed V and J ends, which lost 6 bases and 1 base, there was a span of 11 bases. CDR3 in DNA: TGCAGTGCGAATATCGCGGGCACAGATACGCAGTATTTT. Translating gives CSANIAGTDTQYF.

This clonotype came up many times. The chain recombines TRBV5-5 with TRBJ2-1, with D unclear. Germline values: CDR1 SGHKS, CDR2 YYEKEE (reference sequence). The CDR3 spans 13 residues. Trimming stripped 4 bases from V and 2 bases from J, with 7 bases between. CDR3 coding DNA: TGTGCCAGCAGCAGGTCCCCCTACAATGAGCAGTTCTTC. Translating gives CASSRSPYNEQFF.

This clonotype was detected many times. J is TRBJ2-7 and V is TRBV7-9, with TRBD2 matching over 10 bases. The CDR3 loop spans 17 amino acids. The V gene's germline CDR1 is SEHNR and CDR2 FQNEAQ (reference sequence). J was trimmed by 3 bases and V by 0 bases; bases with no gene match: 8. CDR3 sequence (DNA): TGTGCCAGCAGCTTAGCCCGAAGCGGGAGGGCCCTCTACGAGCAGTACTTC. Protein sequence: CASSLARSGRALYEQYF.

This clonotype was counted only a few times. The junction departs from germline at one end; a sequencing error may be responsible. The V and J genes are TRBV29-1 and TRBJ2-3; 11 positions match TRBD1. Germline values: CDR1 SQVTM, CDR2 ANQGSEA. This CDR3 spans 16 amino acids. CDR3 nucleotide sequence: TGCAGCGTCGAAGGACAGGGGGCTCGGATTCCAGATACGCAGTATTTT. Protein: CSVEGQGARIPDTQYF.

V usage is TRBV7-9 and J usage is TRBJ2-7; D might be TRBD1 (6 bases). CDR1 SEHNR and CDR2 FQNEAQ come from the germline V gene (reference sequence). The V gene lost 5 bases and the J gene lost 5 bases, with 13 bases spanning the gap. The CDR3 totals 13 residues. DNA of the CDR3: TGTGCCAGCAGCGTTACAGGGTACCACGAGCAGTACTTC. Its translation: CASSVTGYHEQYF.

This clonotype was recorded a few times. The chain uses TRBV20-1 and TRBJ2-3; 8 bases are shared with TRBD2. This CDR3 contains 13 residues. In germline, CDR1 is DFQATT, CDR2 SNEGSKA (reference sequence). The trim removed 2 bases at V and 4 bases at J, leaving 2 bases unmatched. The CDR3 is CSARRGGPDTQYF. CDR3 DNA sequence: TGCAGTGCTAGACGGGGGGGCCCAGATACGCAGTATTTT.

This clonotype was counted only a few times. The genes are TRBV10-3 and TRBJ2-3; D gene unclear. The germline V gene encodes CDR1 ENHRY and CDR2 SYGVKD. Trimming removed 3 bases at V and 6 bases at J, with 13 bases between. The CDR3 covers 14 residues. The CDR3 DNA reads TGTGCCATCAGTGATTACGGCCCGGCGGATACGCAGTATTTT. Translated: CAISDYGPADTQYF.

This clonotype occurred many times. V and J are TRBV20-1 and TRBJ1-2; D uncertain. The CDR3 is made up of 12 amino acids. The V end lost 2 bases, the J end lost 4 bases, and 8 bases lay between the germline ends. In germline, CDR1 is DFQATT, CDR2 SNEGSKA (reference sequence). The CDR3 spells CSARLESYGYTF. In nucleotides, the CDR3 is TGCAGTGCTAGATTGGAAAGCTATGGCTACACCTTC.

The chain uses TRBV7-8 and TRBJ2-7; 9 bases line up with TRBD2. The V segment lost 2 bases and the J segment 9 bases; nucleotides outside the gene matches: 8. Germline CDR1 SGHVS, CDR2 FQNEAQ. This CDR3 is 14 amino acids long. The CDR3: CASSLMSSGNGQYF. The CDR3 DNA reads as TGTGCCAGCAGCTTAATGTCTAGCGGGAACGGGCAGTACTTC.

This clonotype has ten or more counts. This chain joins TRBV29-1 and TRBJ1-2, with 7 bases matching TRBD1. V was pared by 7 bases and J by 7 bases, with 9 bases of the junction left unmatched. Germline V lookup: CDR1 SQVTM, CDR2 ANQGSEA. The CDR3 consists of 12 residues. Here the CDR3 DNA reads TGCAGCGGTTGGGACAGCGTGGGTGGCTACACCTTC. Amino acid sequence: CSGWDSVGGYTF.

A few counts support this clonotype. V is TRBV12-3 or TRBV12-4 and J is TRBJ2-3, with 14 nucleotides matching TRBD2. The J segment lost 1 base and the V segment lost 6 bases, leaving 9 bases of the junction unmatched. The CDR3 runs to 18 residues. For the CDR3, the DNA is TGTGCCAGCAGCCGGTTGACTAGCGGGGGGGCCGGCACAGATACGCAGTATTTT. Its protein is CASSRLTSGGAGTDTQYF.

The chain combines TRBV9 with TRBJ1-4, with D maybe TRBD1 (5 bases). Germline assignment: CDR1 SGDLS and CDR2 YYNGEE. V shed 0 bases and J shed 5 bases, with 11 bases lying between them. This CDR3 is built from 15 residues. The CDR3 DNA is TGTGCCAGCAGCGTAGGGGGCACCGGCAATGAAAAACTGTTTTTT. Encoded protein: CASSVGGTGNEKLFF.

CDR3 region: CASSPPSGVTDTQYF. CDR3 DNA: TGTGCCAGCTCACCGCCTAGCGGGGTCACAGATACGCAGTATTTT. The V and J genes are TRBV18 and TRBJ2-3, with 9 positions matching TRBD2. The CDR3 covers 15 residues. V shed 3 bases, J shed 2 bases, and the junction held 3 bases outside the gene matches. In germline, CDR1 is KGHSH, CDR2 LQKENI.

This sequence joins TRBV10-3 and TRBJ1-2; tentative D call: TRBD1 (5 bases). This CDR3 has 14 amino acids. V lost 6 bases and J 2 bases, leaving 13 bases between the germline ends. From germline, CDR1 is ENHRY and CDR2 SYGVKD. In DNA form, the CDR3 reads TGTGCCATCAGCGCGGACGGGACCAACTATGGCTACACCTTC. It encodes CAISADGTNYGYTF.

The rearrangement uses TRBV5-1 and TRBJ2-7; tentatively, D is TRBD2 (5 bases). The germline V and J ends were trimmed by 7 bases and 1 base, with 9 bases remaining between them. CDR3 length: 12 amino acids. CDR1 and CDR2 (germline): SGHRS, YFSETQ. CDR3 nucleotide sequence: TGCGCCAGCGCTAGCCTATCCTACGAGCAGTACTTC. This translates into CASASLSYEQYF.

This chain joins TRBV5-1 and TRBJ2-7; D gene ambiguous. V was clipped by 0 bases and J by 5 bases, with 6 bases between them. CDR1 SGHRS and CDR2 YFSETQ come from the germline V gene. This CDR3 is 12 amino acids long. CDR3 nucleotide sequence: TGCGCCAGCAGCTTGGGTCCCAACGAGCAGTACTTC. Translated: CASSLGPNEQYF.

This clonotype has more than one count but fewer than ten. The chain uses TRBV20-1 and TRBJ2-3; D is unclear. Germline CDR1 reads DFQATT; CDR2 reads SNEGSKA (reference sequence). The CDR3 is 12 amino acids. Deletions cut 3 bases from V and 7 bases from J, with 11 bases between. The CDR3 loop is CSARALTNTQYF. CDR3 coding DNA: TGCAGTGCTAGGGCTCTCACTAATACGCAGTATTTT.

The sample holds many counts of this clonotype. The V and J genes are TRBV29-1 and TRBJ2-5; possibly TRBD1 or TRBD2 for D (5 bases each). The CDR3 extends over 12 amino acids. CDR1 and CDR2 (germline): SQVTM, ANQGSEA. The germline V and J ends were trimmed by 3 bases and 3 bases, with 8 bases remaining between them. CDR3 amino acids: CSVEGTEETQYF. For the CDR3, the DNA is TGCAGCGTTGAGGGGACGGAAGAGACCCAGTACTTC.

The V call is TRBV4-1, the J call TRBJ1-3; TRBD1 matches 7 bases. V lost 3 bases, J lost 11 bases, and 4 bases stayed unmatched. The germline V gene has CDR1 MGHRA and CDR2 YSYEKL. There are 12 residues in the CDR3. CDR3 sequence (DNA): TGCGCCAGCAGCCACGACAGGGAGTCCATATATTTT. Amino acid sequence: CASSHDRESIYF.

The table lists this clonotype with a few counts. The chain is built from TRBV6-5 and TRBJ2-6; the D is unclear. This CDR3 contains 17 residues. V lost 0 bases to trimming and J lost 0 bases, with 9 bases between them. CDR1 is MNHEY, CDR2 SVGAGI, per germline. The CDR3 DNA is TGTGCCAGCAGTTACTCCGACCCGATCTCTGGGGCCAACGTCCTGACTTTC. It specifies CASSYSDPISGANVLTF.

The V gene is TRBV12-3 or TRBV12-4, the J gene TRBJ2-4, with TRBD1 matching over 9 bases. V trimming: 5 bases; J trimming: 13 bases; junction bases outside the gene matches: 9. CDR3 length: 13 amino acids. This CDR3 reads CASSPGQGSMQYF. The CDR3 DNA follows: TGTGCCAGCAGTCCAGGACAGGGGTCCATGCAGTACTTC.

In this sample, this clonotype turned up a few times. This chain uses TRBV6-2 or TRBV6-3 with TRBJ1-2; D remains unclear. Germline V gene sequence: CDR1 MNHEY, CDR2 SVGEGT. V lost 4 bases, J lost 8 bases, and 23 bases lay in between. This CDR3 contains 16 residues. CDR3 DNA sequence: TGTGCCAGCAGTTCGGCGGGAACCTCCCCCCTGCGGGGCTACACCTTC. This encodes CASSSAGTSPLRGYTF.

This sequence joins TRBV20-1 and TRBJ2-3; 10 bases line up with TRBD2. This CDR3 spans 20 amino acids. Germline V lookup: CDR1 DFQATT, CDR2 SNEGSKA (reference sequence). V gave up 0 bases and J gave up 6 bases; unmatched junction bases: 21. This CDR3 reads CSARDWPPSGGLLVLDTQYF. The CDR3 DNA reads TGCAGTGCTAGAGATTGGCCCCCTAGCGGGGGACTTTTGGTTTTGGATACGCAGTATTTT.

V is TRBV12-3 or TRBV12-4 and J is TRBJ2-7; TRBD1 might be the D (6 bases). Trimming pared 5 bases from V and 7 bases from J, leaving 12 bases between. This CDR3 contains 12 residues. The CDR3 region is CASSHGQIEQYF. The CDR3 DNA sequence: TGTGCCAGCAGTCATGGACAGATAGAGCAGTACTTC.

This clonotype showed up many times. The rearrangement joins TRBV5-5 to TRBJ2-5, with D tentatively TRBD2 (5 bases). The germline V and J ends were trimmed by 3 bases and 5 bases, with 17 bases remaining between them. This CDR3 has 15 amino acids. Germline CDR1 and CDR2: SGHKS and YYEKEE (reference sequence). The CDR3 sequence is CASSSNVGAQETQYF. The CDR3 DNA is TGTGCCAGCAGCTCGAACGTGGGAGCCCAGGAGACCCAGTACTTC.

This clonotype was detected only a few times. The rearrangement joins TRBV5-1 to TRBJ2-2; tentative D call: TRBD1 (6 bases). V was trimmed by 2 bases and J by 6 bases, leaving 20 bases between them. CDR1 and CDR2 (germline): SGHRS, YFSETQ. This CDR3 contains 17 residues. Here the CDR3 reads CASSFGPYRDRSGELFF. CDR3 sequence (DNA): TGCGCCAGCAGCTTCGGGCCCTACAGGGATCGCTCCGGGGAGCTGTTTTTT.

The chain couples TRBV25-1 to TRBJ1-1, with no clear D. The germline CDR1 and CDR2 sequences are MGHDK and SYGVNS. V was pared by 0 bases and J by 1 base, with 9 bases between. This CDR3 spans 15 amino acids. CDR3 sequence (DNA): TGTGCCAGCAGTGAATATCAGGCAGAGAACACTGAAGCTTTCTTT. It codes for CASSEYQAENTEAFF.